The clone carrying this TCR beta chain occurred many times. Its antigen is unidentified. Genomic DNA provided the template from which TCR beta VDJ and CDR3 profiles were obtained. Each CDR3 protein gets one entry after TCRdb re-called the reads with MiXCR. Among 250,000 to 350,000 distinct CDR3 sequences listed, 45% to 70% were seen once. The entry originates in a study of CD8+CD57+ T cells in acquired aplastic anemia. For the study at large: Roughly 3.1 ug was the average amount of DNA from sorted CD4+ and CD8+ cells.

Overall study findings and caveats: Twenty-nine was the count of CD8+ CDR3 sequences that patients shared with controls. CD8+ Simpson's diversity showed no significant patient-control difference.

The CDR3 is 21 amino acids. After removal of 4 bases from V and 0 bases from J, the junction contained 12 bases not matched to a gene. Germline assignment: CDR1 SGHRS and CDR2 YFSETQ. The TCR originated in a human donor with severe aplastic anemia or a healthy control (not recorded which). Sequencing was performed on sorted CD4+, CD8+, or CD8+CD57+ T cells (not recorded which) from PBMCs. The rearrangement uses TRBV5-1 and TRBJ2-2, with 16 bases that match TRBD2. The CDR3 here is CASSLGTSGGASDSNTGELFF. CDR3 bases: TGCGCCAGCAGCCTCGGGACTAGCGGGGGGGCCTCCGATTCGAACACCGGGGAGCTGTTTTTT.